A few counts support the clone carrying this TCR beta chain. Antigen unknown. This sample is drawn from a study of cytomegalovirus exposure and HLA in healthy donors. Study-wide points: The listing of approximately 160 TCR beta chains classed them as cytomegalovirus-associated. TCR association rates varied by HLA locus in a later analysis, with DRB1 highest and HLA-C lowest. Excluded were some V segments that proved indistinguishable, including TRBV6-2 and TRBV6-3.

The PCR was carried out with 60 Vbeta primers and 13 Jbeta primers. Assay used: immunoSEQ multiplex PCR; TCRdb lists only in-frame clones, some missing. The repertoire holds about 200,000 clones, with 65% to 90% as singletons. With V trimmed by 6 bases and J by 5 bases, 3 bases remained unmatched. Germline values: CDR1 WNHNN, CDR2 SYGVQD (reference sequence). The CDR3 has 13 amino acids. This TCR came from a woman aged 50 to 60 in good health and CMV-seronegative. Input material: PBMCs. The chain employs TRBV10-1 and TRBJ1-1; 10 positions match TRBD1. The CDR3 nucleotides are TGCGCCAGCAGAGGGACAGGGGAAACTGAAGCTTTCTTT. Translation: CASRGTGETEAFF.